This T cell receptor beta chain was documented in a study of OX40 agonist ivuxolimab in advanced cancers. Study context: The dose-escalation cohort was approximately 85% male, with a mean age of around 54 years, ranging about 23 to 90.

To note about this clone: Its antigen is not identified.

Study-level findings and limits: With doses of 0.1 to 3.0 mg/kg, CD4+ and CD8+ blood T cells had undergone clonal expansion by week 6. Antigen specificity was not determined for the expanded peripheral T cells.

CDR3 length equals 14 residues. V was cut by 1 base and J by 8 bases, with 14 bases left in between. Per the germline V gene, CDR1 is SGHAT and CDR2 is FQNNGV. The data were produced by immunoSEQ multiplex PCR, yet TCRdb's version contains in-frame clones alone and is incomplete. This table has 76,000 or so clones, roughly 91% appearing once. The gene calls are TRBV11-2 and TRBJ1-2; D remains unclear. The sequence derives from an adult with an advanced solid tumor such as melanoma, head and neck, liver or kidney cancer. The starting material was CD4+ or CD8+ T cells sorted from blood, obtained in a trial of the OX40 agonist ivuxolimab. CDR3: CASSLVAGSGGYTF. For the CDR3, the DNA is TGTGCCAGCAGCTTAGTGGCAGGCTCTGGGGGCTACACCTTC.